The T cell receptor beta chain described here comes from a study of blood T cell repertoires in COVID-19. In the original processing: Reference gene primer amplification yielded estimated nucleated cell counts. The assay was immunoSEQ multiplex PCR, and TCRdb's table has in-frame clones only and misses some. Clone size and V and J calls were adopted from that table, with D and trimming inferred from the DNA. The sample has under 200,000 clones; around 85% are singletons. Trimming removed 0 bases from V and 7 bases from J; junction bases left unmatched: 0. This CDR3 has 12 amino acids. Germline V gives CDR1 SGHDT, CDR2 YYEEEE.

The chain has TRBV5-6 and TRBJ1-2; 7 bases are a match to TRBD1. Sequencing input: peripheral blood. The origin of this receptor is a woman aged 55-70 years with COVID-19, enrolled during active disease. CDR3 residues: CASSLEGAGYTF. For the CDR3, the DNA is TGTGCCAGCAGCTTGGAGGGGGCTGGCTACACCTTC.